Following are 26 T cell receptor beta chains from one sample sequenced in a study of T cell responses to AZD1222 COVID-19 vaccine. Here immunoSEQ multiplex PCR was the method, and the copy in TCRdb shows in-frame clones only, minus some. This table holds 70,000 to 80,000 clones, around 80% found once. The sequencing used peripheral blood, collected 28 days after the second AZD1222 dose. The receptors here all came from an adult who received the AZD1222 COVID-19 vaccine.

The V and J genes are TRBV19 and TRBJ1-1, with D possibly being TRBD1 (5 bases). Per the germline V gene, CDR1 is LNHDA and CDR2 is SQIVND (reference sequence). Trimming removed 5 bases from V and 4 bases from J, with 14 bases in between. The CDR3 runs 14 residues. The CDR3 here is CASSFRGTGTEAFF. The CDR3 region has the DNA TGTGCCAGTAGTTTCAGAGGGACCGGCACTGAAGCTTTCTTT.

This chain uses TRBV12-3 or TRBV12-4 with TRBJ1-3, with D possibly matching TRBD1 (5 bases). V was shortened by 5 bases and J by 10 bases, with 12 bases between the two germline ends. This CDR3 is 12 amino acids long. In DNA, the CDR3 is TGTGCCAGCAGTCCCCGGGGCGGGACCATATATTTT. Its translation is CASSPRGGTIYF.

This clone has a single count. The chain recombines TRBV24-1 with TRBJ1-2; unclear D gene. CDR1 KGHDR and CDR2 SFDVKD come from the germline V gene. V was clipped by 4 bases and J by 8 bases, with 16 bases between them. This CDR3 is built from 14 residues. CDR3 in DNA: TGTGCCACCAGTGACCCAGGACGAGCCCCAGGCTACACCTTC. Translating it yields CATSDPGRAPGYTF.

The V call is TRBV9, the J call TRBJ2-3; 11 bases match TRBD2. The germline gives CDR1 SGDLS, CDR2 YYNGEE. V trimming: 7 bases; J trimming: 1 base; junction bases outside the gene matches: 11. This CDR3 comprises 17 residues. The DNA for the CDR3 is TGTGCCAGCGGAAGACCGGGACTAGCGGATGGCACAGATACGCAGTATTTT. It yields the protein CASGRPGLADGTDTQYF.

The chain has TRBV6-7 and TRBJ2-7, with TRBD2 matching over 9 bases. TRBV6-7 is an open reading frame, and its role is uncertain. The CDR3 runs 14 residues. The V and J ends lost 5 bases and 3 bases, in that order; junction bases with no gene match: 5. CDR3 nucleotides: TGTGCCAGCAGTGATCAGCGGGAGGACTACGAGCAGTACTTC. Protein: CASSDQREDYEQYF.

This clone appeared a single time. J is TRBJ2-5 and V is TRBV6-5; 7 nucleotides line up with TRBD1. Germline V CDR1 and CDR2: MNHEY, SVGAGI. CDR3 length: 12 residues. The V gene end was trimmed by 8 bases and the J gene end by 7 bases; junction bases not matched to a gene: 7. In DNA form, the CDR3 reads TGTGCCAGCCTCGACAGGGTAAGGACCCAGTACTTC. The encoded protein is CASLDRVRTQYF.

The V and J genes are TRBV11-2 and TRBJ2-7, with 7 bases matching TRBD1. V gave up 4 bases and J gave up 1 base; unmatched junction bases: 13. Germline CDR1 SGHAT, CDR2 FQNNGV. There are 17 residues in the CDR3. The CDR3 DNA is TGTGCCAGCAGCTCTTATCCGGGGACAGATTTTTCCTACGAGCAGTACTTC. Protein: CASSSYPGTDFSYEQYF.

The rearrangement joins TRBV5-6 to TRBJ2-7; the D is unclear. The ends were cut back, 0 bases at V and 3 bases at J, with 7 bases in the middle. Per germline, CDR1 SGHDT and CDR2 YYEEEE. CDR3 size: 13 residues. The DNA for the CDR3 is TGTGCCAGCAGCTTGGGCCAGATCTACGAGCAGTACTTC. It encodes CASSLGQIYEQYF. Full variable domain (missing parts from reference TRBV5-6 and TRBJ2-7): DAGVTQSPTHLIKTRGQQVTLRCSPKSGHDTVSWYQQALGQGPQFIFQYYEEEERQRGNFPDRFSGHQFPNYSSELNVNALLLGDSALYLCASSLGQIYEQYFGPGTRLTVT.

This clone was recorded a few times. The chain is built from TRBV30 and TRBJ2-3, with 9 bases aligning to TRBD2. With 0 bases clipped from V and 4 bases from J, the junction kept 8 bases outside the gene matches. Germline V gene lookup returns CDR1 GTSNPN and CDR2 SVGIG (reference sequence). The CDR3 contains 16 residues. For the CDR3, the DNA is TGTGCCTGGAGTGTTGGTATTAGCGGGAGACCAGATACGCAGTATTTT. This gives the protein CAWSVGISGRPDTQYF.

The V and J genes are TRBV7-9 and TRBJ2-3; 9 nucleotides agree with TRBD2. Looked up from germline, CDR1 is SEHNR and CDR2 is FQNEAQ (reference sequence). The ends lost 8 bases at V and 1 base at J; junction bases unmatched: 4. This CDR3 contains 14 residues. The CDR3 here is CASEAGGGTDTQYF. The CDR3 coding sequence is TGTGCCAGCGAAGCGGGGGGCGGCACAGATACGCAGTATTTT.

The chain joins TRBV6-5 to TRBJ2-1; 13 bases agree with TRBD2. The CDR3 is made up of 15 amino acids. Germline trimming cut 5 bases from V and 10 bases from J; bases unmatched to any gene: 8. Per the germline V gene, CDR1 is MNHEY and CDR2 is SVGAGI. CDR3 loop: CASSHGLAGVGEQFF. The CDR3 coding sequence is TGTGCCAGCAGTCATGGACTAGCGGGAGTAGGGGAGCAGTTCTTC.

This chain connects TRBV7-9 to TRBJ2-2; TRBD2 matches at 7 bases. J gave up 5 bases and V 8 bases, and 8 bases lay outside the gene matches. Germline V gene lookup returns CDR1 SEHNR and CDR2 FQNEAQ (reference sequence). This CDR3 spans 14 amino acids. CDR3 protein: CASDGGRDTGELFF. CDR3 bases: TGTGCCAGCGATGGCGGGAGAGATACCGGGGAGCTGTTTTTT.

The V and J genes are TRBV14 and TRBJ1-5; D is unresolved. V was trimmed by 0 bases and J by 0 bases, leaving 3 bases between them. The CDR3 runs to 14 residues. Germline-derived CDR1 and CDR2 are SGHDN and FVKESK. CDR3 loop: CASSQEPSNQPQHF. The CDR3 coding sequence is TGTGCCAGCAGCCAAGAACCTAGCAATCAGCCCCAGCATTTT.

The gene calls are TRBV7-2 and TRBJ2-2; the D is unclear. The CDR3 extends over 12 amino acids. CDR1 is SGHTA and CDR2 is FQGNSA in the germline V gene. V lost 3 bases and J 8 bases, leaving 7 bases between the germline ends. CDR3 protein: CASSLSQGELFF. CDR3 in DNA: TGTGCCAGCAGCTTGAGCCAGGGGGAGCTGTTTTTT. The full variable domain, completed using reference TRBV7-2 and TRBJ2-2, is GAGVSQSPSNKVTEKGKDVELRCDPISGHTALYWYRQSLGQGLEFLIYFQGNSAPDKSGLPSDRFSAERTGGSVSTLTIQRTQQEDSAVYLCASSLSQGELFFGEGSRLTVL.

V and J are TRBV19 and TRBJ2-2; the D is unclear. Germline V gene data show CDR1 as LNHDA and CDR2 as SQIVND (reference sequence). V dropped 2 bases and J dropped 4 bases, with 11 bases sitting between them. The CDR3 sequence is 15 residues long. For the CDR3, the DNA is TGTGCCAGTAGTATAAGTTCGGTTTCCACCGGGGAGCTGTTTTTT. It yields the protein CASSISSVSTGELFF.

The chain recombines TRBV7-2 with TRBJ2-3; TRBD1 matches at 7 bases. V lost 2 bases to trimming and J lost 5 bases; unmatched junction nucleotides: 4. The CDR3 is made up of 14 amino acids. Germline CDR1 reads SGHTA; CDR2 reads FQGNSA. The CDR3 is CASSLNRGVDTQYF. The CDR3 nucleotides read TGTGCCAGCAGCTTAAACAGGGGAGTAGATACGCAGTATTTT.

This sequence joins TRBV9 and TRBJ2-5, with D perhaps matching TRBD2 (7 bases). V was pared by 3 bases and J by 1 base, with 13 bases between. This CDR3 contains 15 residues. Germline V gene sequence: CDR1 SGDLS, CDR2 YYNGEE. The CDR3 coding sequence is TGTGCCAGCAGCGCCCTCGGGGGGCCCCAAGAGACCCAGTACTTC. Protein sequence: CASSALGGPQETQYF.

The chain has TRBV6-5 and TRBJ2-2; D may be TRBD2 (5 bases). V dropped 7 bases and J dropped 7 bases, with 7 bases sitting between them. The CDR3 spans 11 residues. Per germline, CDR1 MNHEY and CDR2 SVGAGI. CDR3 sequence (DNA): TGTGCCAGCACTAGCATCGGGGAGCTGTTTTTT. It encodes CASTSIGELFF.

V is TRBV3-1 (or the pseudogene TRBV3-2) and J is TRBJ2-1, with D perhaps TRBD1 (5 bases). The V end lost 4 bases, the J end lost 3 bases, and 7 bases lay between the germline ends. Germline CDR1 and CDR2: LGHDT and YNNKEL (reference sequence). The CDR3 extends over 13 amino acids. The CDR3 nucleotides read TGTGCCAGCAGCCCGACAGTCTACAATGAGCAGTTCTTC. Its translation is CASSPTVYNEQFF.

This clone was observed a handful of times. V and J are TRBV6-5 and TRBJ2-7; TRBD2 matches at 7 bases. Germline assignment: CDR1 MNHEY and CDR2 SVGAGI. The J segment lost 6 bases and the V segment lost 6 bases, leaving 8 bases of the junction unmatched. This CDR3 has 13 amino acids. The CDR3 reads CASSLIERGEQYF. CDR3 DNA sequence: TGTGCCAGCAGCTTAATCGAGCGGGGCGAGCAGTACTTC.

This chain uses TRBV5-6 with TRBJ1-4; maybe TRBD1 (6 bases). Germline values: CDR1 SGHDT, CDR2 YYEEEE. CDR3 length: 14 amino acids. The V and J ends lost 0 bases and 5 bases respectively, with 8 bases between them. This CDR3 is CASSLGQDNEKLFF. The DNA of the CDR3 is TGTGCCAGCAGCTTGGGACAGGACAATGAAAAACTGTTTTTT.

The CDR3: CASSHLGRNGELFF. The CDR3, as DNA: TGCGCCAGCAGCCATCTAGGACGGAACGGGGAGCTGTTTTTT. The chain carries TRBV4-3 and TRBJ2-2; no definite D call. Looked up from germline, CDR1 is LGHNA and CDR2 is YSLEER. Deletions cut 3 bases from V and 7 bases from J, with 12 bases between. There are 14 residues in the CDR3.

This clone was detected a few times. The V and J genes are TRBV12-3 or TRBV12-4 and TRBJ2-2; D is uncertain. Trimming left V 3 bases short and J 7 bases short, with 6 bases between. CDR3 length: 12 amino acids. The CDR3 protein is CASSLIVGELFF. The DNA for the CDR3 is TGTGCCAGCAGTTTGATAGTCGGGGAGCTGTTTTTT.

The CDR3 loop reads CASSQEPTDTQYF. The CDR3 bases are TGCGCCAGCAGCCAAGAACCCACAGATACGCAGTATTTT. The chain recombines TRBV4-3 with TRBJ2-3; no firm D call. Trimming shortened V by 0 bases and J by 2 bases, and 3 bases separated the two germline ends. Looked up from germline, CDR1 is LGHNA and CDR2 is YSLEER. The CDR3 consists of 13 residues.

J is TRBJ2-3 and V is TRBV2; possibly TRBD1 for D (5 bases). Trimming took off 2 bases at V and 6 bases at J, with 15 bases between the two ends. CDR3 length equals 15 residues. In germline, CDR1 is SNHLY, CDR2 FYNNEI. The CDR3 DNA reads TGTGCCAGCAGTGAATGGCAGGGAAAGGCGGATACGCAGTATTTT. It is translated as CASSEWQGKADTQYF.

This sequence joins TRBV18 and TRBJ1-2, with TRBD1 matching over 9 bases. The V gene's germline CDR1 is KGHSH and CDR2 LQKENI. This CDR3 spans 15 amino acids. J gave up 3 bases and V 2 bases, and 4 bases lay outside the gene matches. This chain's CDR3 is CASSPSTGGDYGYTF. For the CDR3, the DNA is TGTGCCAGCTCACCAAGTACAGGGGGCGACTATGGCTACACCTTC.